These 11 T cell receptor beta chains share one sample of origin, sequenced in a study of T-cell reconstitution after alpha-beta-depleted transplantation in children. Unique molecular identifiers were used to barcode this TCRbeta library. TCRdb reprocessed the PCR reads via MiXCR and lists one record per CDR3 protein. The table records about 980,000 distinct CDR3 sequences, under 30% of them present only once. The source was PBMCs, mostly from graft donor cells, collected 360 days after TCRalphabeta/CD19-depleted stem cell transplant. These receptors were collected from a boy in the first two years of life who had a stem cell transplant for SCID, so the T cells may come from the graft donor.

V is TRBV5-1 and J is TRBJ2-2, with TRBD2 identical over 10 bases. From germline, CDR1 is SGHRS and CDR2 YFSETQ. The CDR3 has 17 residues. V lost 4 bases, J lost 6 bases, and 12 bases stayed unmatched. CDR3 region: CASSPPLLAGASGELFF. The CDR3, as DNA: TGCGCCAGCAGCCCCCCCCTGCTAGCGGGGGCATCCGGGGAGCTGTTTTTT.

V and J are TRBV5-1 and TRBJ2-7; D might be TRBD2 (6 bases). V lost 4 bases, J lost 5 bases, and 10 bases lay in between. Germline V gene lookup returns CDR1 SGHRS and CDR2 YFSETQ. This CDR3 contains 12 residues. The DNA of the CDR3 is TGCGCCAGCAGCGGGGGGTTCGACGAGCAGTACTTC. It is translated as CASSGGFDEQYF. Filled out from reference TRBV5-1 and TRBJ2-7, the complete variable domain reads KAGVTQTPRYLIKTRGQQVTLSCSPISGHRSVSWYQQTPGQGLQFLFEYFSETQRNKGNFPGRFSGRQFSNSRSEMNVSTLELGDSALYLCASSGGFDEQYFGPGTRLTVT.

This clonotype has a handful of counts. The chain uses TRBV9 and TRBJ2-3, with 9 bases matching TRBD1. J gave up 2 bases and V 2 bases, and 3 bases lay outside the gene matches. The CDR3 spans 15 residues. Germline lookup yields CDR1 SGDLS and CDR2 YYNGEE. DNA for the CDR3: TGTGCCAGCAGCGTCGACAGGGGGTTCACAGATACGCAGTATTTT. Translating gives CASSVDRGFTDTQYF.

This clonotype was observed a handful of times. In nucleotides, the CDR3 is TGTGCCAGCCGCGGGGAGACTGAAGCTTTCTTT. As protein: CASRGETEAFF. The rearrangement uses TRBV6-2 or TRBV6-3 and TRBJ1-1; D gene ambiguous. The V end was cut by 8 bases, the J end by 5 bases, with 9 bases between. The CDR3 loop spans 11 amino acids. Per germline, CDR1 MNHEY and CDR2 SVGEGT.

This clonotype has more than one count but fewer than ten. The chain combines TRBV12-3 or TRBV12-4 with TRBJ2-1, with D possibly TRBD1 on 6 matching bases. The CDR3 consists of 15 residues. V lost 2 bases and J 6 bases, leaving 14 bases between the germline ends. CDR3 coding DNA: TGTGCCAGCAGTTTACGGACAGCATCGGGCAATGAGCAGTTCTTC. This gives the protein CASSLRTASGNEQFF.

This clonotype was detected a few times. J is TRBJ2-6 and V is TRBV9; no clear D gene. Germline V gene lookup returns CDR1 SGDLS and CDR2 YYNGEE. The V and J ends lost 0 bases and 0 bases respectively, with 7 bases between them. This CDR3 contains 16 residues. The CDR3 here is CASSVVSLSGANVLTF. For the CDR3, the DNA is TGTGCCAGCAGCGTAGTCAGCCTCTCTGGGGCCAACGTCCTGACTTTC. The variable domain in full, with the rest retrieved from reference TRBV9 and TRBJ2-6, is DSGVTQTPKHLITATGQRVTLRCSPRSGDLSVYWYQQSLDQGLQFLIQYYNGEERAKGNILERFSAQQFPDLHSELNLSSLELGDSALYFCASSVVSLSGANVLTFGAGSRLTVL.

This clonotype was observed a few times. The V call is TRBV12-3 or TRBV12-4, the J call TRBJ1-1; 7 positions agree with TRBD1. V lost 5 bases and J lost 0; bases outside the gene matches: 9. This CDR3 comprises 16 residues. The CDR3 reads CASSRQGTAMNTEAFF. As DNA, the CDR3 is TGTGCCAGCAGTCGACAAGGGACAGCCATGAACACTGAAGCTTTCTTT.

This clonotype was picked up a small number of times. The chain couples TRBV5-1 to TRBJ1-1; a possible D gene is TRBD1 (5 bases). Germline CDR1 reads SGHRS; CDR2 reads YFSETQ. The CDR3 spans 14 residues. The V and J ends lost 3 bases and 6 bases respectively, with 15 bases between them. DNA for the CDR3: TGCGCCAGCAGCTGGGACCCTGGGCACTCTGAAGCTTTCTTT. Translating it yields CASSWDPGHSEAFF.

This clonotype was found a few times. V is TRBV5-1 and J is TRBJ1-1, with TRBD1 matching 9 bases. From germline, CDR1 is SGHRS and CDR2 YFSETQ. CDR3 length: 15 amino acids. After removal of 3 bases from V and 0 bases from J, the junction contained 3 bases not matched to a gene. The CDR3 nucleotides are TGCGCCAGCAGCTGGGACAGGGCGATGAACACTGAAGCTTTCTTT. It translates to CASSWDRAMNTEAFF. The variable domain in full, completed from reference TRBV5-1 and TRBJ1-1, reads KAGVTQTPRYLIKTRGQQVTLSCSPISGHRSVSWYQQTPGQGLQFLFEYFSETQRNKGNFPGRFSGRQFSNSRSEMNVSTLELGDSALYLCASSWDRAMNTEAFFGQGTRLTVV.

This rearrangement joins TRBV28 to TRBJ2-5; D not certain. CDR1 is MDHEN and CDR2 is SYDVKM in the germline V gene. The V gene lost 3 bases and the J gene lost 5 bases, with 10 bases spanning the gap. This CDR3 has 13 amino acids. Here the CDR3 DNA reads TGTGCCAGCAGTTTTGGGGTTAAGGAGACCCAGTACTTC. Protein: CASSFGVKETQYF.

This chain uses TRBV6-2 or TRBV6-3 with TRBJ1-1, with D possibly being TRBD1 (6 bases). V was pared by 6 bases and J by 1 base, with 15 bases between. The CDR3 runs 15 residues. CDR1 is MNHEY and CDR2 is SVGEGT in the germline V gene. The CDR3 region is CASSLWDTWNTEAFF. The CDR3 DNA sequence: TGTGCCAGCAGCCTATGGGACACATGGAACACTGAAGCTTTCTTT.